This TCR beta chain is from a study of control samples from healthy donors and cancer patients. The CDR3 has 15 residues. Deletions cut 0 bases from V and 3 bases from J, with 11 bases between. Germline loops: CDR1 LGHDT, CDR2 YNNKEL (reference sequence). Method: immunoSEQ multiplex PCR; TCRdb's copy keeps in-frame clones and lacks some. The table shows approximately 80,000 clones, with around nine tenths occurring only once. The sequence was collected from a woman between 50 and 59 years old in good health. V and J are TRBV3-1 (or the pseudogene TRBV3-2) and TRBJ1-1; D is possibly TRBD1 (6 bases). Sequencing was performed on blood. CDR3 loop: CASSQDQGRDTEAFF. The CDR3 DNA sequence: TGTGCCAGCAGCCAAGACCAGGGGCGGGACACTGAAGCTTTCTTT.